The present T cell receptor (beta chain) was sequenced within a study of shared clonotypes between healthy human individuals. A remark on this clone: Its target is not known.

Study-level results: An effect of sequencing depth on clonotype sharing among donors was expected. Lower generation probabilities were found for non-shared clonotypes than for those shared by all four donors. Despite large depth, rarefaction showed incomplete sorted-subset sequencing.

The V gene's germline CDR1 is SGHKS and CDR2 YYEKEE (reference sequence). Trimming shortened V by 2 bases and J by 6 bases, and 10 bases separated the two germline ends. The CDR3 consists of 13 residues. The table came from immunoSEQ multiplex PCR; TCRdb's copy has only in-frame clones and leaves some out. The data contain approximately 500,000 clones, 90% to 97% of them singletons. The receptor comes from a woman in her 30s in good health. The chain recombines TRBV5-5 with TRBJ2-3; unclear D gene. Material: naive CD4+ T cells sorted from blood. Subset given: CD45RA+ positively selected. The CDR3 DNA reads as TGTGCCAGCAGCTTTGTACCCTGGGATACGCAGTATTTT. This gives the protein CASSFVPWDTQYF.